The 10 T cell receptor beta chains reported below all come from one sample, sequenced in a study of T-cell memory formation after mild COVID-19. TCRdb passed the 5' RACE reads through MiXCR, listing each CDR3 protein once. The sample includes approximately 350,000 distinct CDR3 sequences, 25% to 30% of them seen just once. The sequenced material came from PBMCs or a T cell subset sorted from them (not recorded which). These receptors were obtained from an adult woman who had mild COVID-19 (a few samples of this study predate the infection). Cell type and time point are not known.

The chain links TRBV19 to TRBJ1-6; 10 nucleotides align to TRBD1. CDR1 and CDR2 (germline): LNHDA, SQIVND (reference sequence). The CDR3 consists of 16 residues. With V trimmed by 5 bases and J by 8 bases, 9 bases remained unmatched. CDR3 residues: CASSVLTGTGDSPLHF. CDR3 DNA: TGTGCCAGTAGTGTTTTAACCGGGACAGGGGATTCACCCCTCCACTTT.

The chain is built from TRBV9 and TRBJ1-1, with D possibly TRBD1 on 5 matching bases. The CDR3 is 14 amino acids. V was trimmed by 3 bases and J by 1 base, leaving 10 bases between them. Germline V gene lookup returns CDR1 SGDLS and CDR2 YYNGEE. The DNA of the CDR3 is TGTGCCAGCAGCGGGGACGGATGGAACACTGAAGCTTTCTTT. Its translation is CASSGDGWNTEAFF.

This rearrangement joins TRBV4-3 to TRBJ1-1, with 7 bases aligning to TRBD1. This CDR3 has 13 residues. The germline CDR1 and CDR2 sequences are LGHNA and YSLEER. The ends lost 3 bases at V and 5 bases at J; junction bases unmatched: 3. CDR3 DNA: TGCGCCAGCAGCCACGTACAGGGGACTGAAGCTTTCTTT. Protein sequence: CASSHVQGTEAFF.

This clonotype has a handful of counts. The chain links TRBV7-2 to TRBJ2-5; no clear D gene. The CDR3 runs 13 residues. With 5 bases removed from V and 6 bases from J, the gap between germline ends came to 13 bases. Germline V lookup: CDR1 SGHTA, CDR2 FQGNSA. The DNA for the CDR3 is TGTGCCAGCAGCCCCCCCTCGCGGCAGACCCAGTACTTC. It encodes CASSPPSRQTQYF.

This chain joins TRBV27 and TRBJ2-3; the D gene could be TRBD1 or TRBD2 (5 bases each). Germline CDR1 reads MNHEY; CDR2 reads SMNVEV (reference sequence). Trimming shortened V by 6 bases and J by 6 bases, and 10 bases separated the two germline ends. This CDR3 has 12 residues. The CDR3 reads CASSNEGDTQYF. The CDR3 region has the DNA TGTGCCAGCAGCAACGAGGGGGATACGCAGTATTTT.

This clonotype has just a few counts. The chain employs TRBV4-1 and TRBJ2-7; no definite D call. Trimming removed 0 bases at V and 2 bases at J, with 8 bases between. CDR1 is MGHRA and CDR2 is YSYEKL in the germline V gene. There are 14 residues in the CDR3. CDR3: CASSQDLSAYEQYF. The CDR3, as DNA: TGCGCCAGCAGCCAAGATCTCTCAGCCTACGAGCAGTACTTC.

In its sample, this clonotype was seen a few times. The V call is TRBV5-1, the J call TRBJ2-7; weak D call: TRBD2 (6 bases). This CDR3 is 15 amino acids long. Germline V lookup: CDR1 SGHRS, CDR2 YFSETQ. Trimming pared 2 bases from V and 2 bases from J, leaving 14 bases between. DNA of the CDR3: TGCGCCAGCAGCTTCGGGACTGTCTTTACCTACGAGCAGTACTTC. It encodes CASSFGTVFTYEQYF.

The V call is TRBV6-5, the J call TRBJ2-3; D remains unclear. The V end lost 2 bases, the J end lost 1 base, and 10 bases lay between the germline ends. The CDR3 is made up of 15 amino acids. The germline CDR1 and CDR2 sequences are MNHEY and SVGAGI. The CDR3: CASSYDPRGTDTQYF. The CDR3 DNA is TGTGCCAGCAGTTACGACCCACGGGGCACAGATACGCAGTATTTT.

There are many counts of this clonotype. The chain uses TRBV5-1 and TRBJ2-5, with 9 bases lining up with TRBD1. V was pared by 4 bases and J by 4 bases, with 11 bases of the junction left unmatched. This CDR3 contains 16 residues. Germline values: CDR1 SGHRS, CDR2 YFSETQ. In DNA form, the CDR3 reads TGCGCCAGCAGCGGACTACTACAGGGGGCAGGAGAGACCCAGTACTTC. Protein sequence: CASSGLLQGAGETQYF.

The CDR3 loop reads CASSSGQHSYEQYF. CDR3 DNA: TGTGCCAGCAGCTCCGGACAGCACTCCTACGAGCAGTACTTC. The chain uses TRBV7-9 and TRBJ2-7, with D possibly matching TRBD1 (6 bases). CDR1 and CDR2 from the germline V gene are SEHNR and FQNEAQ (reference sequence). The CDR3 length is 14 residues. V lost 4 bases and J 0 bases, leaving 10 bases between the germline ends. Full variable domain (rest looked up from reference TRBV7-9 and TRBJ2-7): DTGVSQNPRHKITKRGQNVTFRCDPISEHNRLYWYRQTLGQGPEFLTYFQNEAQLEKSRLLSDRFSAERPKGSFSTLEIQRTEQGDSAMYLCASSSGQHSYEQYFGPGTRLTVT.